Sequencing of this T cell receptor (beta chain) was carried out in a study of regulatory T cells in long-lasting Graves disease. Study-wide results and caveats: It was possible that the small sample size reduced accuracy.

Time point given: persistent/refractory GD, antithyroid drugs over 5 years with positive TRAb. Scientists built the TCR library using RNA that was extracted from PBMCs. Those enrolled as patients came out of an endocrinology department in Xi'an, China. Staff took approximately 10 milliliters of peripheral blood and put it into EDTA tubes. Germline loops: CDR1 MNHNS, CDR2 SASEGT. Deletions cut 8 bases from V and 9 bases from J, with 14 bases between. This CDR3 spans 12 amino acids. Construction of TCR beta libraries relied on iRepertoire HTBI primers and on Arm-PCR targeting CDR3 regions. Original processing notes: Identified segments across samples numbered approximately 62 TRBV and more than 11 TRBJ. TCRdb called the multiplex PCR reads again in MiXCR, with one record for every CDR3 protein. The V and J calls and clone size are TCRdb's, not the authors'. The data hold about 660,000 distinct CDR3 sequences, with around 32% observed a single time.

This clonotype was detected only once. Its antigen remains unidentified. The source of this sequence is a female donor with Graves disease. The specimen comprised peripheral blood mononuclear cells (PBMCs), sampled when the disease was refractory, from a patient treated with antithyroid drugs. The J gene is TRBJ2-4, the V gene TRBV6-1; no reliable D call. The CDR3 here is CASGKQSGIQYF. The DNA for the CDR3 is TGTGCCAGCGGGAAACAATCGGGCATTCAGTACTTC.